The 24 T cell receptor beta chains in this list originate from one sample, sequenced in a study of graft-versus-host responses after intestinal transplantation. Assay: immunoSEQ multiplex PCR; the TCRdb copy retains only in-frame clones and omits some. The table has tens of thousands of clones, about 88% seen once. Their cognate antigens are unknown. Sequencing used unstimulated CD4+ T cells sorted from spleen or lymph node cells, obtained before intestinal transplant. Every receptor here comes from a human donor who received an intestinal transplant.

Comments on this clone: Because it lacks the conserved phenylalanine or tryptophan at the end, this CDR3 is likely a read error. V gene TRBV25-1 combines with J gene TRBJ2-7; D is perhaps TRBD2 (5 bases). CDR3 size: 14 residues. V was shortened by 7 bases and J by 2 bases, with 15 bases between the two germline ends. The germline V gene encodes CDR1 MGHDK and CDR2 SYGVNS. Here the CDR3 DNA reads TGTGCCAGCATAAGAACTAGGGTTACCTACGAGCAGTACTCC. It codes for CASIRTRVTYEQYS.

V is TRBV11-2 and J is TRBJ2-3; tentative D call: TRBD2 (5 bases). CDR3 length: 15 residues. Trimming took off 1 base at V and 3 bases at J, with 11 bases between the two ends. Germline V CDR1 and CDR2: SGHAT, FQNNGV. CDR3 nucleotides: TGTGCCAGCAGCTTAGGGCGGGCCAGGACAGATACGCAGTATTTT. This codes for CASSLGRARTDTQYF.

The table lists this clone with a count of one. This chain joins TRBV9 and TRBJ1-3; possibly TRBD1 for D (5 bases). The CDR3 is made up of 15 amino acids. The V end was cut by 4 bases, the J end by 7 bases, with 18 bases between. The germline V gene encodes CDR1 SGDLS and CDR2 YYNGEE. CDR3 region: CASSTRDGGGNTIYF. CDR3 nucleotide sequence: TGTGCCAGCAGCACCCGGGACGGGGGTGGTAACACCATATATTTT.

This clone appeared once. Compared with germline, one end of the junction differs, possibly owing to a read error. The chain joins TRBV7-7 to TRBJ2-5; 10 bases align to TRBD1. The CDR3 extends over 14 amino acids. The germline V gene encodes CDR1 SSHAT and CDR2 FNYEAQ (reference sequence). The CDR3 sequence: CASSPDRGQETQYF. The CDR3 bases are TGTGCTAGCAGCCCGGACAGGGGGCAAGAGACCCAGTACTTC. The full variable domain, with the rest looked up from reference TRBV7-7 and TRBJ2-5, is GAGVSQSPRYKVTKRGQDVTLRCDPISSHATLYWYQQALGQGPEFLTYFNYEAQPDKSGLPSDRFSAERPEGSISTLTIQRTEQRDSAMYRCASSPDRGQETQYFGPGTRLLVL.

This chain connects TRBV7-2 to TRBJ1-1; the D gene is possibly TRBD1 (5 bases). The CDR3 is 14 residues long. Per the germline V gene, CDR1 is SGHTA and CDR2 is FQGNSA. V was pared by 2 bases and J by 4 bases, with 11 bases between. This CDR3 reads CASSLPGRSTEAFF. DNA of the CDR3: TGTGCCAGCAGCTTACCAGGGAGGAGCACTGAAGCTTTCTTT.

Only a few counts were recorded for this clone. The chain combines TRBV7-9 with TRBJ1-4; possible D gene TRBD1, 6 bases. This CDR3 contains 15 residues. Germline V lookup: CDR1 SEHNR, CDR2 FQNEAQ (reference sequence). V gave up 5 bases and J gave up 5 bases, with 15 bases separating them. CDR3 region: CASSRRQAINEKLFF. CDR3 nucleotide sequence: TGTGCCAGCAGCCGTAGACAGGCAATCAATGAAAAACTGTTTTTT.

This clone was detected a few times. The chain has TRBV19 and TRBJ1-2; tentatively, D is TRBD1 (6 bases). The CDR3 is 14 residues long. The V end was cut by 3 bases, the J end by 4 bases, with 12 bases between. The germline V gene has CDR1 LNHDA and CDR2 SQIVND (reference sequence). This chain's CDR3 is CASSMDGTTYGYTF. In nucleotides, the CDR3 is TGTGCCAGTAGTATGGACGGGACAACCTATGGCTACACCTTC.

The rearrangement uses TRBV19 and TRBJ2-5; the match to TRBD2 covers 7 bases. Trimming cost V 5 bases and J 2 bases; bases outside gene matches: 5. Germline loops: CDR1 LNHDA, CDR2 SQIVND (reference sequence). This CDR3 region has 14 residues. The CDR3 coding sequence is TGTGCCAGTAGTCCACGGACTAGACAAGAGACCCAGTACTTC. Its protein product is CASSPRTRQETQYF.

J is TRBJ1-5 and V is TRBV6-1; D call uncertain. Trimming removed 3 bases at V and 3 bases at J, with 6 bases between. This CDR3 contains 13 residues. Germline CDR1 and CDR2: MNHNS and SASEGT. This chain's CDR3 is CASSDGSNQPQHF. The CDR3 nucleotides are TGTGCCAGCAGTGACGGTTCCAATCAGCCCCAGCATTTT.

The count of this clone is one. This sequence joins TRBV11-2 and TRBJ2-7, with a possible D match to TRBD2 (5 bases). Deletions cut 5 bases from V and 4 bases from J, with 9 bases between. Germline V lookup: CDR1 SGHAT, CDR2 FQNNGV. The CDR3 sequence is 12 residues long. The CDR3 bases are TGTGCCAGCAGCCCGCCGGGATACGAGCAGTACTTC. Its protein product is CASSPPGYEQYF.

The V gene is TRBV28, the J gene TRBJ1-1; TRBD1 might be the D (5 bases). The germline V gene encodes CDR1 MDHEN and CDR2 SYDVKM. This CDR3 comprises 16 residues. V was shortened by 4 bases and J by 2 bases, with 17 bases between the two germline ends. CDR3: CASSSPAPGNNTEAFF. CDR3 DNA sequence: TGTGCCAGCAGTTCCCCCGCCCCAGGGAATAACACTGAAGCTTTCTTT.

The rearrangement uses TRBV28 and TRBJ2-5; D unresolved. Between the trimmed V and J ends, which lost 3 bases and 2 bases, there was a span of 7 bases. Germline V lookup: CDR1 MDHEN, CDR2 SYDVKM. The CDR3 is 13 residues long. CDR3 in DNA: TGTGCCAGCAGTTTGGCACAGCAAGAGACCCAGTACTTC. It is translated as CASSLAQQETQYF.

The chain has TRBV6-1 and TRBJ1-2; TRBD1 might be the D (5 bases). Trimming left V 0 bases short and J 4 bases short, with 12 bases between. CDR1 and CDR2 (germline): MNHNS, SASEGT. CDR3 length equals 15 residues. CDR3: CASSEASTVFYGYTF. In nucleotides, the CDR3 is TGTGCCAGCAGTGAAGCTTCGACAGTCTTCTATGGCTACACCTTC.

Here the CDR3 reads CASSSSGGGANEQFF. The CDR3 DNA follows: TGTGCCAGCAGCTCTAGCGGGGGGGGAGCTAATGAGCAGTTCTTC. The chain uses TRBV5-4 and TRBJ2-1; TRBD2 matches at 12 bases. CDR3 length equals 15 residues. After removal of 3 bases from V and 7 bases from J, the junction contained 5 bases not matched to a gene. CDR1 and CDR2 from the germline V gene are SGHNT and YYREEE (reference sequence). Using reference TRBV5-4 and TRBJ2-1 for the parts outside the CDR3, the full variable domain is ETGVTQSPTHLIKTRGQQVTLRCSSQSGHNTVSWYQQALGQGPQFIFQYYREEENGRGNFPPRFSGLQFPNYSSELNVNALELDDSALYLCASSSSGGGANEQFFGPGTRLTVL.

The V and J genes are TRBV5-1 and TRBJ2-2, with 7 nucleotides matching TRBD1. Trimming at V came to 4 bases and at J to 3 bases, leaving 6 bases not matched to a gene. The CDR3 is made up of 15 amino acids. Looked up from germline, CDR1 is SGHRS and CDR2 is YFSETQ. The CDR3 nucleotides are TGCGCCAGCAGCCCGGACAGGCGAGACACCGGGGAGCTGTTTTTT. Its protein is CASSPDRRDTGELFF.

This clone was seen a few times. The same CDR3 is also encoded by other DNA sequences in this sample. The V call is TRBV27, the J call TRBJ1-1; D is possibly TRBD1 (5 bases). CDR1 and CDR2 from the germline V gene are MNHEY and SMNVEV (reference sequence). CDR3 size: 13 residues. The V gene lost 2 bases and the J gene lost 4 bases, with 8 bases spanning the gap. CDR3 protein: CASSLRGGTEAFF. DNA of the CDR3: TGTGCCAGCAGTTTACGGGGGGGCACTGAAGCTTTCTTT.

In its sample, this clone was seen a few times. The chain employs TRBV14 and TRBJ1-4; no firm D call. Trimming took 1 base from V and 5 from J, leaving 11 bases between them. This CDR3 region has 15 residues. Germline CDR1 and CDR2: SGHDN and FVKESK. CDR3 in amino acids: CASSQGGSMNEKLFF. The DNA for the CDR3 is TGTGCCAGCAGCCAAGGAGGGTCCATGAATGAAAAACTGTTTTTT.

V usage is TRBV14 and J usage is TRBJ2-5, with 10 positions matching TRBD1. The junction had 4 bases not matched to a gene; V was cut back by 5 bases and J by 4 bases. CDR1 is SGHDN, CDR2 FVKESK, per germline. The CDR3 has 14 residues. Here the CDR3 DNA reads TGTGCCAGCAGCTGGGGACAGGGGCGAGAGACCCAGTACTTC. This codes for CASSWGQGRETQYF.

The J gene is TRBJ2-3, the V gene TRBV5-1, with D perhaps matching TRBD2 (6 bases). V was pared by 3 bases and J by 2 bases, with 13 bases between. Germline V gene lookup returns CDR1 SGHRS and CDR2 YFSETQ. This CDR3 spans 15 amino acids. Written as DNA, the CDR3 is TGCGCCAGCAGCTCGCGACTAGTACCCACAGATACGCAGTATTTT. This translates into CASSSRLVPTDTQYF. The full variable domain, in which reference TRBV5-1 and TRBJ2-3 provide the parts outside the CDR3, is KAGVTQTPRYLIKTRGQQVTLSCSPISGHRSVSWYQQTPGQGLQFLFEYFSETQRNKGNFPGRFSGRQFSNSRSEMNVSTLELGDSALYLCASSSRLVPTDTQYFGPGTRLTVL.

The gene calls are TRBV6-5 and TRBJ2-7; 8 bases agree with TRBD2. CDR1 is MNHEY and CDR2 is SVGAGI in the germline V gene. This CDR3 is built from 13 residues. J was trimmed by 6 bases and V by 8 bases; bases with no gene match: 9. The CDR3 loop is CASGSGSKGEQYF. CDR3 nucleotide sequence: TGTGCCAGCGGAAGCGGGAGCAAGGGCGAGCAGTACTTC.

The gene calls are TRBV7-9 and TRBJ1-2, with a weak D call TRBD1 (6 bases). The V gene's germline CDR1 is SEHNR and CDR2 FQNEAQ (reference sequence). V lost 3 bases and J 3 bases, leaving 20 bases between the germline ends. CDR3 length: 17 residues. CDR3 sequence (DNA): TGTGCCAGCAGCTTTTTTCGTGGACAGCGCTTCGACTATGGCTACACCTTC. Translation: CASSFFRGQRFDYGYTF.

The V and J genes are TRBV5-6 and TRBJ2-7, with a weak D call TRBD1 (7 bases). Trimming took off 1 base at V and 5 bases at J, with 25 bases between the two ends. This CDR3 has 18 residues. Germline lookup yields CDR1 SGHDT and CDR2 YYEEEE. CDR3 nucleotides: TGTGCCAGCAGCTTGTTTGGAGGGGGCGTTCCGGGGGTAAACGAGCAGTACTTC. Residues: CASSLFGGGVPGVNEQYF.

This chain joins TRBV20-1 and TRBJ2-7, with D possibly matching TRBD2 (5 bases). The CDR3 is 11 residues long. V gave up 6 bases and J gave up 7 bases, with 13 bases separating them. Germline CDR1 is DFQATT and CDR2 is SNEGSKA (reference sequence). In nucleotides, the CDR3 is TGCAGTGCCTCAGGACTGTGGGAGCAGTACTTC. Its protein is CSASGLWEQYF.

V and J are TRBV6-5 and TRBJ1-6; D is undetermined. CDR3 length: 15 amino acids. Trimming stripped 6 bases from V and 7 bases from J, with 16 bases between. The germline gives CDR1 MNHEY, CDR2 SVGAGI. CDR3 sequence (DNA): TGTGCCAGCAGACTTAGACACTCCCAAAATTCACCCCTCCACTTT. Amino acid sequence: CASRLRHSQNSPLHF.